This paragraph reports one TCR beta chain. Antigen unknown. This entry comes from a study of shared clonotypes between healthy human individuals. On the study more broadly: Per donor, three plates held CD4 naive cells, three held CD4 memory, two held CD8 naive and one held CD8 memory.

The study, taken as a whole, reports: Sorted-subset sequencing, rarefaction showed, was incomplete despite large depth.

The germline V gene encodes CDR1 SGHTA and CDR2 FQGNSA. This CDR3 is built from 15 residues. J was trimmed by 0 bases and V by 7 bases; bases with no gene match: 6. Sequencing was performed with immunoSEQ multiplex PCR; in TCRdb, only in-frame clones are kept and a portion is missing. This table holds about 1.1 million clones, approximately 80% found once. Input material: memory CD4+ T cells from PBMCs. The subset was: CD45RA-negative fraction. The sequence was obtained from a man between 18 and 35 years old in good health. Some clones in this sample may be carry-over from other donors' samples. The V and J genes are TRBV7-2 and TRBJ2-1; 7 nucleotides line up with TRBD2. The CDR3 is CASTLGGFSYNEQFF. In DNA, the CDR3 is TGTGCCAGCACCCTGGGGGGGTTCTCCTACAATGAGCAGTTCTTC.